These T cell receptor beta chains were read from a single sample in a study of cytomegalovirus exposure and HLA in healthy donors. Using immunoSEQ multiplex PCR, the repertoire was profiled, and TCRdb retains in-frame clones only, with some absent. The table lists about 130,000 clones, about 94% of them singletons. The sample consisted of PBMCs. These receptor sequences come from a man between 18 and 29 years old in good health and CMV-seropositive. The CDR3 runs from the conserved cysteine through the conserved F or W. D genes are given only for firm matches. Clone size is given for some rows only: seen once, a few or many times, or a class if the clone is expanded.

size	V	D	J	CDR3	DNA
NA	TRBV28	NA	TRBJ2-1	CASTQTYNEQFF	TGTGCCAGCACCCAAACCTACAATGAGCAGTTCTTC
NA	TRBV4-1	TRBD1	TRBJ1-4	CASSQDPYRGHDEKLFF	TGCGCCAGCAGCCAAGATCCCTACAGGGGGCACGATGAAAAACTGTTTTTT
NA	TRBV5-4	NA	TRBJ1-3	CASSLAPVSGNTIYF	TGTGCCAGCAGCTTGGCCCCCGTCTCTGGAAACACCATATATTTT
NA	TRBV6-1	NA	TRBJ2-7	CASSEDSTYEQYF	TGTGCCAGCAGTGAGGACAGTACCTACGAGCAGTACTTC
once	TRBV7-9	NA	TRBJ2-2	CASSGQAGGELFF	TGTGCCAGCAGCGGGCAGGCGGGCGGGGAGCTGTTTTTT
NA	TRBV11-2	NA	TRBJ2-1	CASSLRLSYNEQFF	TGTGCCAGCAGCTTGCGACTTTCCTACAATGAGCAGTTCTTC
once	TRBV27	TRBD2	TRBJ2-1	CASSLSKWTSGRVTYNEQFF	TGTGCCAGCAGTTTATCGAAATGGACTAGCGGGAGGGTAACGTACAATGAGCAGTTCTTC
once	TRBV14	TRBD2	TRBJ2-1	CASSHPGLAEQFF	TGTGCCAGCAGCCACCCGGGACTAGCAGAGCAGTTCTTC
NA	TRBV2	TRBD1	TRBJ2-7	CASSGQGALDEQYF	TGTGCCAGCAGTGGACAGGGGGCTCTAGACGAGCAGTACTTC
NA	TRBV7-8	TRBD1	TRBJ1-2	CASSLARGQGDYGYTF	TGTGCCAGCAGCTTAGCAAGGGGGCAGGGGGACTATGGCTACACCTTC
NA	TRBV7-2	TRBD2	TRBJ2-7	CASSLMASGSLEQYF	TGTGCCAGCAGCTTAATGGCTAGCGGGAGCCTCGAGCAGTACTTC
NA	TRBV30	TRBD1	TRBJ1-2	CAWRDRGMSLDGYTF	TGTGCCTGGCGGGACAGGGGGATGAGCCTTGATGGCTACACCTTC
once	TRBV27	TRBD2	TRBJ2-2	CASSLSPPGLAGADTGELFF	TGTGCCAGCAGTTTATCCCCCCCGGGACTAGCGGGAGCAGACACCGGGGAGCTGTTTTTT
NA	TRBV19	TRBD1	TRBJ2-2	CASSHNRDRNTGELFF	TGTGCCAGTAGTCACAACCGGGACAGGAACACCGGGGAGCTGTTTTTT
NA	TRBV29-1	TRBD2	TRBJ2-1	CSVTLPLAGVRNEQFF	TGCAGCGTGACCCTCCCCCTCGCGGGAGTTAGGAATGAGCAGTTCTTC
NA	TRBV4-1	TRBD2	TRBJ2-1	CASSPYITPTSGPFRAYNEQFF	TGCGCCAGCAGCCCCTACATAACCCCGACTAGCGGTCCATTTCGGGCCTACAATGAGCAGTTCTTC
NA	TRBV18	TRBD2	TRBJ2-1	CASSPPSGTPGDGEQFF	TGTGCCAGCTCACCCCCTAGCGGGACTCCCGGCGACGGTGAGCAGTTCTTC
NA	TRBV7-8	TRBD1	TRBJ2-4	CASSLTGQGDVKRNIQYF	TGTGCCAGCAGCTTAACCGGACAGGGGGATGTTAAACGAAACATTCAGTACTTC
NA	TRBV6-1	NA	TRBJ1-2	CASSRTETTYGYTF	TGTGCCAGCAGTAGGACAGAAACTACCTATGGCTACACCTTC
NA	TRBV9	TRBD1	TRBJ2-3	CASSGVSQGASDTQYF	TGTGCCAGCAGCGGGGTTTCTCAGGGGGCTTCGGATACGCAGTATTTT
few	TRBV19	NA	TRBJ2-5	CASSITAAQETQYF	TGTGCCAGTAGTATAACGGCGGCCCAAGAGACCCAGTACTTC
NA	TRBV28	NA	TRBJ1-2	CASSTTELYGYTF	TGTGCCAGCAGTACTACCGAACTCTATGGCTACACCTTC
NA	TRBV5-6	NA	TRBJ1-2	CASSLDRSNYGYTF	TGTGCCAGCAGCTTAGACAGGTCTAACTATGGCTACACCTTC
NA	TRBV28	NA	TRBJ1-2	CASSDGRGAIYGYTF	TGTGCCAGCAGTGATGGGCGGGGGGCTATCTATGGCTACACCTTC
NA	TRBV28	TRBD1	TRBJ2-7	CASSPPRQGAFYEQYF	TGTGCCAGCAGTCCGCCGAGGCAGGGGGCTTTCTACGAGCAGTACTTC
NA	TRBV6-6	NA	TRBJ1-2	CASSYPGAYGYTF	TGTGCCAGCAGTTACCCAGGGGCCTATGGCTACACCTTC